These T cell receptor beta chains were read from a single sample in a study of molecular identifiers for immune sequencing clone quantification. TCRdb analysed the PCR reads with MiXCR anew, one entry per CDR3 protein. The sample contains 490,000 or so distinct CDR3 sequences, about 22% of which appear only once. Material: naive CD8+ T cells from blood, with Jurkat cell RNA spiked in. These receptors were collected from a human donor in good health. Some libraries in this study had Jurkat cell RNA spiked in. Each CDR3 is given with its conserved first and last residue. Fields, in order: D gene, V gene, clone size, J gene, CDR3 DNA, CDR3 protein. A D gene is named only where the DNA matches it firmly. The size entry is marked missing in some rows and otherwise reads once, few, many or a size class.

d_call: TRBD1; v_call: TRBV13; clone_size: few; j_call: TRBJ2-7; cdr3_nt: TGTGCCAGCAGCTCGCAGGGGGCGCAGGGGAAGCAGTACTTC; cdr3_aa: CASSSQGAQGKQYF
d_call: TRBD2; v_call: TRBV4-3; clone_size: many; j_call: TRBJ2-1; cdr3_nt: TGCGCCAGCAGCCCAGGGACTAGCGGGAGCGATAATGAGCAGTTCTTC; cdr3_aa: CASSPGTSGSDNEQFF
d_call: -; v_call: TRBV29-1; clone_size: many; j_call: TRBJ1-2; cdr3_nt: TGCAGCGTTGATGAGAGTCAGAGCTACACCTTC; cdr3_aa: CSVDESQSYTF
d_call: TRBD1; v_call: TRBV5-4; clone_size: many; j_call: TRBJ1-5; cdr3_nt: TGTGCCAGCAGCCATGAGGGACAGCATAGCAATCAGCCCCAGCATTTT; cdr3_aa: CASSHEGQHSNQPQHF
d_call: -; v_call: TRBV4-2; clone_size: many; j_call: TRBJ2-7; cdr3_nt: TGTGCCAGCAGCCAATGGGTCGGCGAGTACTACGAGCAGTACTTC; cdr3_aa: CASSQWVGEYYEQYF
d_call: TRBD1; v_call: TRBV20-1; clone_size: many; j_call: TRBJ1-5; cdr3_nt: TGCAGTGCTAGAGATGAGACAGGGGATCAGCCCCAGCATTTT; cdr3_aa: CSARDETGDQPQHF
d_call: -; v_call: TRBV4-3; clone_size: many; j_call: TRBJ1-2; cdr3_nt: TGCGCCAGCAGCCAAGATAGGTCAGGGAAGAACTATGGCTACACCTTC; cdr3_aa: CASSQDRSGKNYGYTF
d_call: -; v_call: TRBV15; clone_size: -; j_call: TRBJ2-7; cdr3_nt: TGTGCCACCAGCAGTTCTGCGGGGGCCGCCTACGAGCAGTACTTC; cdr3_aa: CATSSSAGAAYEQYF
d_call: -; v_call: TRBV5-1; clone_size: few; j_call: TRBJ1-4; cdr3_nt: TGCGCCAGCAGCTTGACCGGGACCCCAGGAGTGGTTAATGAAAAACTGTTTTTT; cdr3_aa: CASSLTGTPGVVNEKLFF
d_call: TRBD2; v_call: TRBV27; clone_size: -; j_call: TRBJ2-1; cdr3_nt: TGTGCCAGCGCTGGGACTAGCGGTTCCGTGGGGTACAATGAGCAGTTCTTC; cdr3_aa: CASAGTSGSVGYNEQFF
d_call: -; v_call: TRBV27; clone_size: few; j_call: TRBJ2-1; cdr3_nt: TGTGCCAGCAGTTTATCACCGGGGTCGAACAATGAGCAGTTCTTC; cdr3_aa: CASSLSPGSNNEQFF
d_call: -; v_call: TRBV7-2; clone_size: once; j_call: TRBJ2-5; cdr3_nt: TGTGCCAGCAGCTTACGGGCGGAGACCCAGCACTTC; cdr3_aa: CASSLRAETQHF
d_call: -; v_call: TRBV27; clone_size: -; j_call: TRBJ2-7; cdr3_nt: TGTGCCAGCAGTTTGTACCCCCCTCTCTCCGGGACGGCCGTCTACGAGCAGTACTTC; cdr3_aa: CASSLYPPLSGTAVYEQYF
d_call: -; v_call: TRBV12-3/TRBV12-4; clone_size: many; j_call: TRBJ1-4; cdr3_nt: TGTGCCAGCAGTTCGGGGGTCGATGAAAAACTGTTTTTT; cdr3_aa: CASSSGVDEKLFF
d_call: TRBD1; v_call: TRBV9; clone_size: few; j_call: TRBJ1-4; cdr3_nt: TGTGCCAGCAGCGTAGAAGGGGGCTTAGGTGAAAAACTGTTTTTT; cdr3_aa: CASSVEGGLGEKLFF
d_call: -; v_call: TRBV24-1; clone_size: -; j_call: TRBJ2-7; cdr3_nt: TGTGCCACCAGTGATGGGCCGGGTTCCGGACACGAGCAGTACTTC; cdr3_aa: CATSDGPGSGHEQYF
d_call: -; v_call: TRBV20-1; clone_size: many; j_call: TRBJ2-7; cdr3_nt: TGCAGTGCTAGGGACTTAACCTACGAGCAGTACTTC; cdr3_aa: CSARDLTYEQYF
d_call: -; v_call: TRBV4-1; clone_size: -; j_call: TRBJ1-2; cdr3_nt: TGCGCCAGCAGCCAAGGGGCGGACGCCGCCTATGGCTACACCTTC; cdr3_aa: CASSQGADAAYGYTF
d_call: TRBD1; v_call: TRBV7-9; clone_size: -; j_call: TRBJ2-7; cdr3_nt: TGTGCCAGCAGCTCGGGACAGTTCTACGAGCAGTACTTC; cdr3_aa: CASSSGQFYEQYF
d_call: -; v_call: TRBV12-3/TRBV12-4; clone_size: once; j_call: TRBJ1-2; cdr3_nt: TGTGCCTGCAGTCCTCGAGGACAGAATCCTAACTATGGCTACACCTTC; cdr3_aa: CACSPRGQNPNYGYTF
d_call: -; v_call: TRBV7-9; clone_size: once; j_call: TRBJ2-1; cdr3_nt: TGTACCAGCAGCTTAAATCAGGCCCCGTACAATGAGCAGTTCTTC; cdr3_aa: CTSSLNQAPYNEQFF
d_call: -; v_call: TRBV5-1; clone_size: many; j_call: TRBJ2-7; cdr3_nt: TGCGCCAGCAGTAACTTGGAGAATGTGGAGCAGTACTTC; cdr3_aa: CASSNLENVEQYF
d_call: -; v_call: TRBV4-1; clone_size: few; j_call: TRBJ2-1; cdr3_nt: TGCGCCAGCAGCCAAGATACGGGAGCCTCTTCCTACAATGAGCGGTTCTTC; cdr3_aa: CASSQDTGASSYNERFF
d_call: -; v_call: TRBV29-1; clone_size: many; j_call: TRBJ2-3; cdr3_nt: TGCAGCGACTGGGGGAGACCGTCCGCCACAGATACGCAGTATTTT; cdr3_aa: CSDWGRPSATDTQYF
d_call: -; v_call: TRBV27; clone_size: -; j_call: TRBJ2-3; cdr3_nt: TGTGCCAGCAGTTTATCTAACGCTGTACGGACAGATACGCAGTATTTT; cdr3_aa: CASSLSNAVRTDTQYF
d_call: TRBD2; v_call: TRBV4-2; clone_size: few; j_call: TRBJ2-3; cdr3_nt: TGTGCCAGCAGCCAAGATGGGGTAGCGGGAGGGCCGGGGGATACGCAGTATTTT; cdr3_aa: CASSQDGVAGGPGDTQYF
d_call: -; v_call: TRBV7-8; clone_size: many; j_call: TRBJ2-2; cdr3_nt: TGTGCCAGCAGCCCGGACCTCACCGGGGAGCTGTTTTTT; cdr3_aa: CASSPDLTGELFF
d_call: -; v_call: TRBV4-3; clone_size: many; j_call: TRBJ1-5; cdr3_nt: TGCGCCAGCAGCCAAGTTCGGAGCAATCAGCCCCAGCATTTT; cdr3_aa: CASSQVRSNQPQHF
d_call: TRBD2; v_call: TRBV4-1; clone_size: many; j_call: TRBJ2-1; cdr3_nt: TGCGCCAGCAGCCAAGTTACTAGCGGGAGGAGTTCAGATGAGCAGTTCTTC; cdr3_aa: CASSQVTSGRSSDEQFF
d_call: -; v_call: TRBV24-1; clone_size: many; j_call: TRBJ2-2; cdr3_nt: TGTGCCACCAGTGACCCTCGGGCTGGTGCCGGGGAGCTGTTTTTT; cdr3_aa: CATSDPRAGAGELFF
d_call: TRBD2; v_call: TRBV24-1; clone_size: -; j_call: TRBJ2-3; cdr3_nt: TGTGTCACCAGTGAGGGCCTAGCGGGGGAAGATACGCAGTATTTT; cdr3_aa: CVTSEGLAGEDTQYF
d_call: -; v_call: TRBV13; clone_size: few; j_call: TRBJ2-5; cdr3_nt: TGTGCCAGCAGCCCAATCTCTCCAGCGGAGACCCAGTACTTC; cdr3_aa: CASSPISPAETQYF
d_call: -; v_call: TRBV20-1; clone_size: few; j_call: TRBJ2-7; cdr3_nt: TGCAGTGCGGCGGACCGGGGTAGGAGCTCCTACGAGCAGTACTTC; cdr3_aa: CSAADRGRSSYEQYF
d_call: -; v_call: TRBV19; clone_size: few; j_call: TRBJ2-5; cdr3_nt: TGTGCCAGTAGACGGGCACTAGAAGAGACCCAGTACTTC; cdr3_aa: CASRRALEETQYF
d_call: TRBD2; v_call: TRBV5-1; clone_size: -; j_call: TRBJ2-1; cdr3_nt: TGCGCCAGCAGCCCAAATCGGGCGGGAGGGGACTACAATGAGCAGTTCTTC; cdr3_aa: CASSPNRAGGDYNEQFF
d_call: -; v_call: TRBV5-6; clone_size: many; j_call: TRBJ2-5; cdr3_nt: TGTGCCAGCAGCTCCCGAATCTTCCAGCTCCAAGAGACCCAGTACTTC; cdr3_aa: CASSSRIFQLQETQYF
d_call: -; v_call: TRBV7-6; clone_size: many; j_call: TRBJ2-7; cdr3_nt: TGTGCCAGCAGCTTAGGGACGGAATCCTACGAGCAGTACTTC; cdr3_aa: CASSLGTESYEQYF
d_call: TRBD1; v_call: TRBV28; clone_size: many; j_call: TRBJ1-6; cdr3_nt: TGTGCCAGCAGTTTACCTTTTGACAGGGTTTCACCCCTCCACTTT; cdr3_aa: CASSLPFDRVSPLHF
d_call: TRBD2; v_call: TRBV29-1; clone_size: -; j_call: TRBJ2-1; cdr3_nt: TGCAGCGTCGGACCCGGGACTAGCGGGACTTATGAGCAGTTCTTC; cdr3_aa: CSVGPGTSGTYEQFF
d_call: -; v_call: TRBV30; clone_size: many; j_call: TRBJ2-6; cdr3_nt: TGTGCCTGGGAAGGGAACTCTGGGGCCAACGTCCTGACTTTC; cdr3_aa: CAWEGNSGANVLTF
d_call: -; v_call: TRBV3-1; clone_size: -; j_call: TRBJ2-4; cdr3_nt: TGTGCCAGCAGCCAGTTAACAGGGCTATTAGCCAAAAACATTCAGTACTTC; cdr3_aa: CASSQLTGLLAKNIQYF
d_call: -; v_call: TRBV7-9; clone_size: few; j_call: TRBJ2-1; cdr3_nt: TGTGCCAGCAGCTTACAGGGCGCTCTGCATGAGCAGTTCTTC; cdr3_aa: CASSLQGALHEQFF
d_call: -; v_call: TRBV15; clone_size: many; j_call: TRBJ2-3; cdr3_nt: TGTGCCACCAGCAGAGCGCGTGGAGATACGCAGTATTTT; cdr3_aa: CATSRARGDTQYF
d_call: -; v_call: TRBV5-6; clone_size: many; j_call: TRBJ1-3; cdr3_nt: TGTGCCAGCAGCTTTGGAACAGGCTCTGGAAACACCATATATTTT; cdr3_aa: CASSFGTGSGNTIYF
d_call: TRBD2; v_call: TRBV20-1; clone_size: -; j_call: TRBJ2-7; cdr3_nt: TGCAGTGCTAGACCGGGACTAGCGGGAGCTCGGAAGCAGTACTTC; cdr3_aa: CSARPGLAGARKQYF
d_call: -; v_call: TRBV27; clone_size: few; j_call: TRBJ2-7; cdr3_nt: TGTGCCAGCAGCCCAAGGCTTACAGGGCTATCCTACGAGCAGTACTTC; cdr3_aa: CASSPRLTGLSYEQYF
d_call: -; v_call: TRBV27; clone_size: few; j_call: TRBJ2-7; cdr3_nt: TGTGCCAGCAGTTTAGTGGGGGAGCTTTCCTACGAGCAGTACTTC; cdr3_aa: CASSLVGELSYEQYF
d_call: TRBD2; v_call: TRBV20-1; clone_size: few; j_call: TRBJ2-3; cdr3_nt: TGCAGTGCTAGAGATGGTCGGGGGGGCGTCACAGATACGCAGTATTTT; cdr3_aa: CSARDGRGGVTDTQYF
d_call: TRBD1; v_call: TRBV20-1; clone_size: -; j_call: TRBJ2-2; cdr3_nt: TGCAGTGCTCCAAAGACAGGGCCCGGGGAGCTGTTTTTT; cdr3_aa: CSAPKTGPGELFF
d_call: TRBD2; v_call: TRBV28; clone_size: few; j_call: TRBJ2-5; cdr3_nt: TGTGCCAGCAGGCGGCTAGCGGGACCACAAGAGACCCAGTACTTC; cdr3_aa: CASRRLAGPQETQYF
d_call: -; v_call: TRBV11-3; clone_size: -; j_call: TRBJ2-7; cdr3_nt: TGTGCCGGCAGCTCCGGAGGAGGTGATTACGAGCAGTACTTC; cdr3_aa: CAGSSGGGDYEQYF
d_call: -; v_call: TRBV6-1; clone_size: few; j_call: TRBJ2-7; cdr3_nt: TGTGCCAGCAGTTTACAAATGGACCGTAGGCTGTACGAGCAGTACTTC; cdr3_aa: CASSLQMDRRLYEQYF
d_call: TRBD2; v_call: TRBV7-9; clone_size: -; j_call: TRBJ2-7; cdr3_nt: TGTGCCAGCAGCCCTGTGGGAGGGCCCCACGAGCAGTACTTC; cdr3_aa: CASSPVGGPHEQYF
d_call: TRBD1; v_call: TRBV18; clone_size: few; j_call: TRBJ2-7; cdr3_nt: TGTGCCAGCTCACGACAGGGGGCGCCCGAGCAGTACTTC; cdr3_aa: CASSRQGAPEQYF
d_call: -; v_call: TRBV28; clone_size: -; j_call: TRBJ2-5; cdr3_nt: TGTGCCAGCAGTTTATCCCTCGGACAGCTAGAGACCCAGTACTTC; cdr3_aa: CASSLSLGQLETQYF
d_call: TRBD2; v_call: TRBV7-2; clone_size: many; j_call: TRBJ2-3; cdr3_nt: TGTGCCAGCAGCCCCTTGGGGGGGGGTACGACAGATACGCAGTATTTT; cdr3_aa: CASSPLGGGTTDTQYF
d_call: TRBD2; v_call: TRBV20-1; clone_size: few; j_call: TRBJ2-1; cdr3_nt: TGCAGTGCTAGAGCCCCCCGGGACTACTCCTACAATGAGCAGTTCTTC; cdr3_aa: CSARAPRDYSYNEQFF